This entry is about one TCR beta chain. The antigen is not known. The sample originates from a study of shared clonotypes between healthy human individuals. Study-wide results and caveats: Of the naive CD4 clonotypes, approximately 5% were shared across a few donors.

Measured with immunoSEQ multiplex PCR; TCRdb has only the in-frame clones, and not every one. The sample shows over a million clones, over 95% of them seen only once. V lost 6 bases and J 1 base, leaving 14 bases between the germline ends. Per germline, CDR1 SGDLS and CDR2 YYNGEE. This CDR3 comprises 15 residues. The source of this sequence is a man aged 25-40 years in good health. Sequencing was performed on naive CD4+ T cells sorted from blood. Described subset: CD45RA+ positively selected. V usage is TRBV9 and J usage is TRBJ2-1; D may be TRBD2 (5 bases). CDR3 residues: CASTRTSGSYNEQFF. Here the CDR3 DNA reads TGTGCCAGCACCCGTACCAGCGGTTCCTACAATGAGCAGTTCTTC.